Each of the 9 T cell receptor beta chains below was sequenced from the same sample in a study of beta chain features in type 1 diabetes. The sequenced template was cDNA made from the entire isolated RNA. The assay was immunoSEQ multiplex PCR, and TCRdb's table has in-frame clones only and misses some. The sample consists of about 330,000 clones, roughly 9.6% of them appearing once. Material: naive CD4+ T cells from blood. The source is a woman aged 25-40 years in good health.

There are a few counts of this clone. The V call is TRBV7-2, the J call TRBJ2-1; 12 positions match TRBD2. There are 16 residues in the CDR3. CDR1 is SGHTA and CDR2 is FQGNSA in the germline V gene. Germline trimming cut 5 bases from V and 3 bases from J; bases unmatched to any gene: 5. In DNA form, the CDR3 reads TGTGCCAGCAGCATCTCGACTAGCGGGAGCTACAATGAGCAGTTCTTC. Translation gives CASSISTSGSYNEQFF.

This clone was picked up a small number of times. CDR3 in amino acids: CASRPNLAGGNNEQFF. Here the CDR3 DNA reads TGCGCCAGCCGCCCTAATTTAGCGGGAGGGAACAATGAGCAGTTCTTC. The chain is built from TRBV4-1 and TRBJ2-1; 11 bases fit TRBD2. The CDR3 totals 16 residues. The V gene's germline CDR1 is MGHRA and CDR2 YSYEKL. The junction had 11 bases not matched to a gene; V was cut back by 8 bases and J by 5 bases.

This clone was seen a few times. The J gene is TRBJ2-7, the V gene TRBV30; a weak D match, TRBD2 (6 bases). In germline, CDR1 is GTSNPN, CDR2 SVGIG (reference sequence). V lost 8 bases to trimming and J lost 2 bases, with 10 bases between them. The CDR3 loop spans 11 amino acids. The CDR3 region is CASGQAYEQYF. In DNA, the CDR3 is TGTGCCAGCGGGCAAGCCTACGAGCAGTACTTC.

The chain employs TRBV5-6 and TRBJ2-2; D gene uncertain. Looked up from germline, CDR1 is SGHDT and CDR2 is YYEEEE. Trimming pared 4 bases from V and 8 bases from J, leaving 6 bases between. The CDR3 spans 11 residues. Here the CDR3 DNA reads TGTGCCAGCAGCCGCACAGGGGAGCTGTTTTTT. Amino acids: CASSRTGELFF.

This clone was picked up a small number of times. This chain connects TRBV7-8 to TRBJ2-1; D might be TRBD2 (6 bases). Trimming pared 2 bases from V and 9 bases from J, leaving 11 bases between. The CDR3 contains 13 residues. Germline V gene data show CDR1 as SGHVS and CDR2 as FQNEAQ. The DNA for the CDR3 is TGTGCCAGCAGCTTACTAACGGGAGCTGAGCAGTTCTTC. This translates into CASSLLTGAEQFF.

As DNA, the CDR3 is TGCGCCAGCAGCCAAGTGAGACTAGCGGAATACGAGCAGTACTTC. Translated, it gives CASSQVRLAEYEQYF. The V gene is TRBV4-3, the J gene TRBJ2-7; 9 nucleotides match TRBD2. This CDR3 has 15 residues. J was trimmed by 4 bases and V by 1 base; bases with no gene match: 5. Germline V gene data show CDR1 as LGHNA and CDR2 as YSLEER.

The chain employs TRBV6-1 and TRBJ2-1; D is unresolved. CDR1 is MNHNS and CDR2 is SASEGT in the germline V gene. The length of the CDR3 is 13 residues. V lost 1 base to trimming and J lost 3 bases, with 4 bases between them. Here the CDR3 reads CASSEGVYNEQFF. CDR3 nucleotide sequence: TGTGCCAGCAGTGAAGGAGTCTACAATGAGCAGTTCTTC.

This clone showed up just a few times. Distinct nucleotide sequences in the sample also encode this CDR3. The chain combines TRBV30 with TRBJ2-7; the D is unclear. The CDR3 extends over 11 amino acids. Germline V CDR1 and CDR2: GTSNPN, SVGIG (reference sequence). Trimming took off 5 bases at V and 3 bases at J, with 8 bases between the two ends. The CDR3 sequence: CAWSASYEQYF. For the CDR3, the DNA is TGTGCCTGGTCTGCCAGCTACGAGCAGTACTTC.

In this sample, this clone turned up a few times. This chain connects TRBV4-2 to TRBJ2-3, with D possibly being TRBD2 (5 bases). The ends were cut back, 5 bases at V and 2 bases at J, with 17 bases in the middle. This CDR3 region has 16 residues. Germline CDR1 is LGHNA and CDR2 is YNFKEQ. CDR3 sequence: CASSISSTRDTDTQYF. The CDR3 nucleotides read TGTGCCAGCAGCATTTCAAGTACTAGGGACACAGATACGCAGTATTTT.